This TCR beta chain was observed in a study of post-analysis software for immune sequencing data. Broader study findings: Patients had higher frequencies than controls of about five TRBV segments, including TRBV5-6, TRBV5-1 and TRBV20-1.

The TCR beta cDNA libraries contained unique molecular identifiers. One entry per CDR3 protein results from TCRdb running MiXCR on the PCR reads. The table shows around 200,000 distinct CDR3 sequences, with approximately 29% occurring only once. This clonotype came up a few times. The antigen remains unidentified. V gave up 3 bases and J gave up 0 bases, with 12 bases separating them. The CDR3 runs to 15 residues. Germline CDR1 and CDR2: MDHEN and SYDVKM. The receptor comes from a girl aged 2 to 17 with multiple sclerosis. The material sequenced was blood. This chain uses TRBV28 with TRBJ2-7; D uncertain. In DNA, the CDR3 is TGTGCCAGCAGTTTCTCCAATCCGGGCTCCTACGAGCAGTACTTC. Translating it yields CASSFSNPGSYEQYF.